This TCR beta chain was retrieved from a study of beta chain features in type 1 diabetes (dated by TCRdb to 2017 to 2018). About the study as a whole: No differences in mean age, gender distribution, total cell number or subset yield were found between patients and healthy donors. In the study, TCRB repertoires of sorted circulating CD4+ T cell subsets from recently diagnosed type 1 diabetes patients were compared with those of matched healthy donors. Across all samples, about 110 million sorted cells were examined, and cell number per subset correlated strongly with RNA yield. Naive and central memory subsets were obtained from all 30 or so donors, but regulatory and stem cell-like memory subsets were isolated from only 8 patients and 8 healthy donors. Summary of the overall study and its limitations: Shorter templates might be favored by PCR, yet because patient and control samples were amplified and corrected together, any such skew would affect both groups equally. At VDJ recombination sites, type 1 diabetes patients had fewer insertions and more deleted nucleotides, which implies abnormalities in thymic rearrangement. A moderate but significant shortening of TCRB CDR3 length was observed in type 1 diabetes patients in all four CD4+ subsets. Sequencing cDNA rather than genomic DNA could over-represent highly expressing activated cells, although activation and CD3 levels did not differ between groups. Naive, central memory and regulatory TCRB repertoires appeared more similar among patients than among healthy donors. HLA sub-analyses involved small numbers of individuals, so any influence of HLA type on TCRB rearrangement remained unresolved.

In regard to this clone: Its antigen specificity is not known. No base qualities exist here, and no much larger clone lies one base off it.

The entire amount of isolated RNA was reverse transcribed using the High Capacity cDNA Reverse Transcription Kit, so the sequenced TCRB transcripts were expressed ones. Naive, central memory and regulatory T cell samples underwent deep immunoSEQ sequencing, averaging around 4 million total reads per sample. Sorted cells were lysed in RLT buffer, and RNA was extracted using DNase-treated RNeasy Micro or Mini kits according to cell number. To prevent cross-contamination, each cell subset was processed individually, whereas patient and healthy donor samples were processed jointly. TCRB sequences were amplified from cDNA with the immunoSEQ multiplex PCR, producing 87-bp fragments spanning the CDR3 region. Sequencing of the amplicons was done on the Illumina HiSeq platform. The paper's data handling went like this. PCR bias was corrected computationally using synthetic template baselines, and reads within Hamming distance 2 were collapsed, with unmergeable singletons discarded. Reads were aligned against IMGT so that V, D and J genes, CDR3 length and insertions or deletions at six rearrangement sites could be assigned. Clonotype counts were normalized to sorted cell number within each subset before computing true diversity and Gini coefficients with the tcR R package. The overlap coefficient, calculated on TCRB nucleotide sequences, was used to measure repertoire sharing. Out-of-frame TCRB sequences from naive cells were analyzed as a proxy for the pre-selection repertoire. Sourced from immuneACCESS, this table was stored by TCRdb with only in-frame sequences that have V and J called. A share of the clones is absent; for the studies checked, an unresolved V gene accounts for under half, and the remainder has no known explanation. D and trimming were read from the DNA, whereas the V and J calls and clone size are those reported in that table. The sample data list about 350,000 clones, and about 18% of these were observed just once. The ten largest clones capture under 0.05% of the sample.

A distance of 13 bases separates the germline ends of V and J, which lose 2 bases and 2 bases respectively. CDR1 and CDR2, looked up from the germline V gene, are MNHEY and SVGAGI. The CDR3 runs 15 residues from the cysteine to the phenylalanine. The only DNA kept is the CDR3, 45 bases in frame from the first base. Each donor gave one peripheral blood draw, averaging about 120 mL, which was collected into heparinised tubes. Naive, central memory, regulatory and stem cell-like memory CD4+ T cells were sorted on a BD FACSAria II using a panel including CD45RO, CCR7, CD25, CD127, CD95 and CD27. Every sorted population had a purity above 98%. PBMCs were isolated right away by Lymphoprep density gradient centrifugation and were stained directly, without culture. Samples were stained and sorted in pairs, with one healthy donor and one patient per experiment, so that batch effects were minimized.

The receptor comes from a woman younger than 30 in good health. Sequenced material: naive CD4+ T cells from blood. The cell subset or site label, read with the paper, signifies: true naive CD4+ T cells. The chain couples TRBV6-5 to TRBJ2-7; the D gene is perhaps TRBD2, from 5 matching bases. The DNA sequence reads TGTGCCAGCAGTTACACATACAGCGGAACCTACGAGCAGTACTTC. Its amino acids are CASSYTYSGTYEQYF.